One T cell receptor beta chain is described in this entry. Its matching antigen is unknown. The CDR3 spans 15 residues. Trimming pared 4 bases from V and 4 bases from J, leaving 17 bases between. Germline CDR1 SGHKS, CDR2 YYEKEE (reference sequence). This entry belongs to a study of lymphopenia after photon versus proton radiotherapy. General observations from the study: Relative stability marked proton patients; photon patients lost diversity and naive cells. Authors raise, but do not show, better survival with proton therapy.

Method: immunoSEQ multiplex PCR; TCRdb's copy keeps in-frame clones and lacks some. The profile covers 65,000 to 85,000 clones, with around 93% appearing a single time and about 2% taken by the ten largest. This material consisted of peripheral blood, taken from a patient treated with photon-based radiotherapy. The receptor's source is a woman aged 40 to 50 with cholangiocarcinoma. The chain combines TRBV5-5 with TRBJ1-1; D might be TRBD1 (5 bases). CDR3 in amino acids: CASSLTATGTTEAFF. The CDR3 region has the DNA TGTGCCAGCAGCCTAACCGCAACGGGGACCACTGAAGCTTTCTTT.